This TCR beta chain was found in a study of shared clonotypes between healthy human individuals. This clone occurred once. Its antigen is not known. Overall study findings and caveats: Blood was the only sampled material, and tissue repertoires likely differ.

The CDR3 is 13 amino acids. The germline V gene encodes CDR1 ENHRY and CDR2 SYGVKD. Trimming removed 10 bases from V and 5 bases from J, with 17 bases in between. Assay used: immunoSEQ multiplex PCR; TCRdb lists only in-frame clones, some missing. The sample yields some 1 million clones, about 77% seen once. The TCR was taken from a man between 18 and 35 years old in good health. The sequencing input was memory CD4+ T cells sorted from blood. As for subset: CD45RA-negative fraction. The chain links TRBV10-3 to TRBJ1-1, with no clear D. As DNA, the CDR3 is TGTGCCACCGTTGGAGGCCTAGGGACTGAAGCTTTCTTT. Translated: CATVGGLGTEAFF.